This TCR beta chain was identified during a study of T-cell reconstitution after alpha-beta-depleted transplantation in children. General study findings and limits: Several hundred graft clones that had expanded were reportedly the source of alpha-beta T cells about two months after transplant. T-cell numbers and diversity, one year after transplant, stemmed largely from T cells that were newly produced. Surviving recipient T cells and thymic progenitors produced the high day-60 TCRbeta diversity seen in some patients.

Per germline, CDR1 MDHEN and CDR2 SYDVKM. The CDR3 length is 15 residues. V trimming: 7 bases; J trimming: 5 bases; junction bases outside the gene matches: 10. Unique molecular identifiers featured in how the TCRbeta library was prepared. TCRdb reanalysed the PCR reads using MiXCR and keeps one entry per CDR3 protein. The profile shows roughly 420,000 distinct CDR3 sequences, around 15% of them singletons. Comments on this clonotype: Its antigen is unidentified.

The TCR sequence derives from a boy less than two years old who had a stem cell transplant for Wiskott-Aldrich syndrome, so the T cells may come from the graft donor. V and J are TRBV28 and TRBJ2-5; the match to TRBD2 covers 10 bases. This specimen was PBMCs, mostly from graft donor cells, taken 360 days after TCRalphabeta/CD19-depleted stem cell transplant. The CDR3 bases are TGTGCCAGCACTAGTAAGCGGGGGGGCTTGGAGACCCAGTACTTC. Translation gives CASTSKRGGLETQYF.